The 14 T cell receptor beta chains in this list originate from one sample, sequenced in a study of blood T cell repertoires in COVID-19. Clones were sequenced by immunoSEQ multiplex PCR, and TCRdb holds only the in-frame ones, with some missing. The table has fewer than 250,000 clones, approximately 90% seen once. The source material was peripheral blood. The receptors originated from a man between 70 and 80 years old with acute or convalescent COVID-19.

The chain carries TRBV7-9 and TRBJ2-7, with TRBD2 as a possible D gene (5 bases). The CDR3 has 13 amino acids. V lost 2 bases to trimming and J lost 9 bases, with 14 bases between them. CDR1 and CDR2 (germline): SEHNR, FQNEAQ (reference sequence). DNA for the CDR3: TGTGCCAGCAGCTTATTCGCACTAGACGCGCAGTACTTC. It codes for CASSLFALDAQYF.

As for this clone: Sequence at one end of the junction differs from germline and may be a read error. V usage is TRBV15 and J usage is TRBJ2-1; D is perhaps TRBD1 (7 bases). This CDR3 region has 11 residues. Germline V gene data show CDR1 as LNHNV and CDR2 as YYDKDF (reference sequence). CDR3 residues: CATSLGGDSVF. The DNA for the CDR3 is TGTGCCACCAGCCTAGGAGGGGACAGCGTCTTC.

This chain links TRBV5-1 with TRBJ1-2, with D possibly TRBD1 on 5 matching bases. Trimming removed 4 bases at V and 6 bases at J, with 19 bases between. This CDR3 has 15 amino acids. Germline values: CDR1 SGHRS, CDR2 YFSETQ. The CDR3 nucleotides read TGCGCCAGCAGCCCCTGGATGGACAAGGTCAATGGCTACACCTTC. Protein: CASSPWMDKVNGYTF.

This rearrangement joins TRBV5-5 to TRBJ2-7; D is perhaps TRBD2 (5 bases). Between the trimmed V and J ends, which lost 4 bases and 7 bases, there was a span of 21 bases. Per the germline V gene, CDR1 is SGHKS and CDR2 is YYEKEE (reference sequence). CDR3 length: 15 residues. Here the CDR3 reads CASSRRSGTPGEQYF. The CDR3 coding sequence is TGTGCCAGCAGCAGAAGGAGCGGCACTCCGGGAGAGCAGTACTTC.

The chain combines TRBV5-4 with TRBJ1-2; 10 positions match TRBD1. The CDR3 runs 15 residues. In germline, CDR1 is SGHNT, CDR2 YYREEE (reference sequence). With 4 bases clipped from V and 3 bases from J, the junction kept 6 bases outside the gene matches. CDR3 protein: CASSPMDRGDYGYTF. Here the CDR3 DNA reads TGTGCCAGCAGCCCCATGGACAGGGGGGACTATGGCTACACCTTC.

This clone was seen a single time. The CDR3 nucleotides are TGTGCCAGCAGCTTAGCGCCTAGCAGGTCCTACGAGCAGTACTTC. Translating gives CASSLAPSRSYEQYF. The rearrangement links TRBV7-9 to TRBJ2-7, with D perhaps matching TRBD2 (5 bases). V lost 0 bases to trimming and J lost 1 base, with 10 bases between them. The CDR3 extends over 15 amino acids. Germline values: CDR1 SEHNR, CDR2 FQNEAQ (reference sequence).

CDR3 sequence (DNA): TGTGCCAGTAGTATTTTCCCCGGGACAGGGAAATTAAGCCGCAATCAGCCCCAGCATTTT. It yields the protein CASSIFPGTGKLSRNQPQHF. The chain employs TRBV19 and TRBJ1-5; 9 bases match TRBD1. Germline CDR1 and CDR2: LNHDA and SQIVND (reference sequence). The V and J ends lost 3 bases and 2 bases, in that order; junction bases with no gene match: 17. CDR3 length: 20 amino acids.

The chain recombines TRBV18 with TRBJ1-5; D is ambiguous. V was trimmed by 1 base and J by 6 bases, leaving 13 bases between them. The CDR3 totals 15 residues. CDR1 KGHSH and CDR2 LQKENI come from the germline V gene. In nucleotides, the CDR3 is TGTGCCAGCTCACCACGACGGGTGGCTAGTCAGCCCCAGCATTTT. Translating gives CASSPRRVASQPQHF. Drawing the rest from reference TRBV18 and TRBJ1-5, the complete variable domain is NAGVMQNPRHLVRRRGQEARLRCSPMKGHSHVYWYRQLPEEGLKFMVYLQKENIIDESGMPKERFSAEFPKEGPSILRIQQVVRGDSAAYFCASSPRRVASQPQHFGDGTRLSIL.

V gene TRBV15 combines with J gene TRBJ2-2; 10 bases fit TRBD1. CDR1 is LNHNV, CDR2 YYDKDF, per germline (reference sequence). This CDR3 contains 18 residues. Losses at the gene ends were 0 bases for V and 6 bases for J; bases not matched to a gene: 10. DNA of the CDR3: TGTGCCACCAGCAGAGATCTGCTTCGGGACAGGGGACCCGGGGAGCTGTTTTTT. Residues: CATSRDLLRDRGPGELFF.

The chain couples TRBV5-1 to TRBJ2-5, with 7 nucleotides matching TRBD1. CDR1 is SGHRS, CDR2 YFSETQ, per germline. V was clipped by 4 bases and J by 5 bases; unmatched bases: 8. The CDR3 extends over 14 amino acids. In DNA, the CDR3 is TGCGCCAGCAGCACGAGGGACAGTAGGGAGACCCAGTACTTC. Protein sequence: CASSTRDSRETQYF.

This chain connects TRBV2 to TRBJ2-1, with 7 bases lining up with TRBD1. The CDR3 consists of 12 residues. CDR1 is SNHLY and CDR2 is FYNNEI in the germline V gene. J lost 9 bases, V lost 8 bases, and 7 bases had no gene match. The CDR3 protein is CASGIGTAEQFF. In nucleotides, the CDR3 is TGTGCCAGCGGAATCGGGACAGCTGAGCAGTTCTTC.

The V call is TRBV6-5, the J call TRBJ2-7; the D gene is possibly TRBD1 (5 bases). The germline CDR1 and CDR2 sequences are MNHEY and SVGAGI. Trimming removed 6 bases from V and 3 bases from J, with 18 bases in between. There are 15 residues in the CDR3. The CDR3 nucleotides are TGTGCCAGCAGCCCAGCCGCGACAGACTTCTACGAGCAGTACTTC. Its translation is CASSPAATDFYEQYF.

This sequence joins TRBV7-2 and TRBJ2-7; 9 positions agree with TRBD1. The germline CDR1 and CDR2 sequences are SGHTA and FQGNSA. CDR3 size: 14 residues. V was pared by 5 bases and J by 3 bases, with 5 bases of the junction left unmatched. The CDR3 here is CASSQGQGNYEQYF. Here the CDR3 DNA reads TGTGCCAGCAGCCAGGGACAGGGAAACTACGAGCAGTACTTC.

CDR3 nucleotide sequence: TGTGCCACAGTAGCGGGAGGATCAGCCACCGTCAATGAGCAGTTCTTC. The encoded protein is CATVAGGSATVNEQFF. This chain links TRBV10-3 with TRBJ2-1; 10 bases agree with TRBD2. The germline CDR1 and CDR2 sequences are ENHRY and SYGVKD. The CDR3 totals 16 residues. The V and J ends lost 10 bases and 6 bases, in that order; junction bases with no gene match: 15.